The clone carrying this TCR beta chain was counted many times. Its antigen is currently unknown. 5'-RACE, quantitative and with molecular barcodes, yielded the TCR beta libraries. TCRdb re-called the 5' RACE reads through MiXCR, storing one row per CDR3 protein. The data show 200,000 to 300,000 distinct CDR3 sequences, about 10% seen once. These data originate in a study of CD8 T cells in ankylosing spondylitis. V lost 1 base and J lost 5; bases outside the gene matches: 8. This CDR3 has 15 residues. The germline V gene encodes CDR1 GTSNPN and CDR2 SVGIG (reference sequence). Regarding the study as a whole: Disease-linked clones reportedly showed significant enrichment in matched ankylosing spondylitis synovial fluid. A CD8+ phenotype characterized the disease-linked clones, which were relatively rare in peripheral blood.

The receptor comes from a male donor with ankylosing spondylitis or in good health (not recorded which). Sequenced: blood, either unsorted or a sorted T cell fraction (not recorded which). V gene TRBV30 combines with J gene TRBJ2-3; 8 positions agree with TRBD2. CDR3: CAWSARSGVVDTQYF. DNA for the CDR3: TGTGCCTGGAGTGCGCGTAGCGGGGTTGTAGATACGCAGTATTTT.